Following are 4 T cell receptor beta chains from one sample sequenced in a study of shared clonotypes between healthy human individuals. Naive CD8 cells were CD45RO-negative, positively selected for CCR7, excluding terminally differentiated effector memory CD45RA+ cells. Repertoires were generated with immunoSEQ multiplex PCR, while TCRdb's copy carries only in-frame clones and drops some. Of 2 million to 2.5 million clones listed, over 85% are singletons. The specimen was naive CD8+ T cells sorted from blood. Receptor source: a man aged 18 to 29 in good health.

The CDR3: CASSESTYEQYF. CDR3 DNA: TGCGCCAGCAGTGAGTCAACGTACGAGCAGTACTTC. The V call is TRBV10-2, the J call TRBJ2-7, with no clear D. The germline gives CDR1 WSHSY, CDR2 SAAADI. The CDR3 loop spans 12 amino acids. Trimming removed 0 bases at V and 4 bases at J, with 4 bases between.

The chain employs TRBV11-2 and TRBJ2-1, with D uncertain. Deletions cut 1 base from V and 3 bases from J, with 16 bases between. The CDR3 is 17 residues long. Germline V gene lookup returns CDR1 SGHAT and CDR2 FQNNGV. The CDR3 region is CASSLGSLIADYNEQFF. In DNA form, the CDR3 reads TGTGCCAGCAGCTTAGGTTCATTGATAGCTGACTACAATGAGCAGTTCTTC.

This clone was found a few times. V and J are TRBV10-2 and TRBJ2-7; the D gene is possibly TRBD1 (6 bases). V gave up 1 base and J gave up 0 bases, with 7 bases separating them. Germline CDR1 WSHSY, CDR2 SAAADI. The CDR3 totals 14 residues. Here the CDR3 DNA reads TGCGCCAGCAGTGAGTGGGGGCCCTCCTACGAGCAGTACTTC. Its translation: CASSEWGPSYEQYF.

The rearrangement joins TRBV5-1 to TRBJ1-2, with TRBD1 matching over 11 bases. This CDR3 region has 15 residues. Germline loops: CDR1 SGHRS, CDR2 YFSETQ. Germline trimming cut 3 bases from V and 4 bases from J; bases unmatched to any gene: 5. CDR3 bases: TGCGCCAGCAGCTCCGGACAGGGGGCCTTCTATGGCTACACCTTC. This codes for CASSSGQGAFYGYTF.